Below, 26 T cell receptor beta chains from the same sample are listed, as sequenced in a study of T cells in Graves' hyperthyroidism and ophthalmopathy. Using RNA transcripts as the source, TCR beta CDR3 regions were amplified. First-round RT-PCR with HTBI primers amplified the TCR CDR3 region. TCRdb analysed the multiplex PCR reads with MiXCR anew, one entry per CDR3 protein. The sample yields hundreds of thousands of distinct CDR3 sequences, roughly 14% seen once. The sample comprised blood. Receptor source: a man between 18 and 29 years old with Graves' ophthalmopathy.

This clonotype was recorded many times. The chain links TRBV12-3 or TRBV12-4 to TRBJ2-3; a possible D gene is TRBD1 (6 bases). The CDR3 is 15 amino acids. V was shortened by 6 bases and J by 9 bases, with 22 bases between the two germline ends. The CDR3 is CASSSDSSRGETQYF. CDR3 DNA sequence: TGTGCCAGCAGCTCGGACAGTTCCCGGGGTGAAACGCAGTATTTT.

This clonotype occurred many times. The CDR3, as DNA: TGTGCCAGCAGCTTGGACATATCCACAGATACGCAGTATTTT. Its protein product is CASSLDISTDTQYF. The chain is built from TRBV5-8 and TRBJ2-3; D not certain. Germline loops: CDR1 SGHTS, CDR2 YDEGEE. The V gene lost 0 bases and the J gene lost 2 bases, with 7 bases spanning the gap. The CDR3 has 14 amino acids.

This clonotype was detected ten times or more. The V gene is TRBV3-1, the J gene TRBJ1-4; no clear D. Germline assignment: CDR1 LGHDT and CDR2 YNNKEL (reference sequence). The CDR3 is 12 amino acids. V lost 2 bases to trimming and J lost 7 bases, with 5 bases between them. The DNA of the CDR3 is TGTGCCAGCAGCCAAAGCGTTGAAAAACTGTTTTTT. Its protein product is CASSQSVEKLFF.

A remark on this clonotype: This may come from a read error, since a much larger clone is one base off. The rearrangement joins TRBV6-9 to TRBJ1-4; D not resolved. Germline V gene data show CDR1 as MNHGY and CDR2 as SVAAGI. The CDR3 runs to 15 residues. V lost 3 bases to trimming and J lost 7 bases, with 15 bases between them. The CDR3 DNA follows: TGTGCCAGCAGTTACACGTTCCAGACCGGTGAAAAACTGTTTTTT. Translated: CASSYTFQTGEKLFF.

In this sample, this clonotype turned up many times. The genes are TRBV6-5 and TRBJ2-6, with D possibly matching TRBD2 (6 bases). V gave up 2 bases and J gave up 0 bases, with 8 bases separating them. The CDR3 sequence is 16 residues long. Germline CDR1 and CDR2: MNHEY and SVGAGI. CDR3 in amino acids: CASSYGGASGANVLTF. CDR3 nucleotides: TGTGCCAGCAGTTACGGCGGGGCCTCTGGGGCCAACGTCCTGACTTTC.

The chain employs TRBV7-9 and TRBJ1-2, with 9 nucleotides matching TRBD1. This CDR3 is 17 amino acids long. After removal of 3 bases from V and 0 bases from J, the junction contained 8 bases not matched to a gene. Germline values: CDR1 SEHNR, CDR2 FQNEAQ (reference sequence). The CDR3: CASSFAGTGNSNYGYTF. In nucleotides, the CDR3 is TGTGCCAGCAGCTTCGCCGGGACAGGGAATTCTAACTATGGCTACACCTTC.

This chain connects TRBV6-5 to TRBJ2-7; D uncertain. In germline, CDR1 is MNHEY, CDR2 SVGAGI. This CDR3 spans 13 amino acids. V dropped 0 bases and J dropped 4 bases, with 7 bases sitting between them. The CDR3 bases are TGTGCCAGCAGTTACTCCTTTGGGTACGAGCAGTACTTC. Translated, it gives CASSYSFGYEQYF.

This clonotype was seen many times. Relative to the germline gene, one junction end is altered; a read error may explain this. V and J are TRBV5-1 and TRBJ2-1; D possibly corresponds to TRBD2 (6 bases). The CDR3 extends over 15 amino acids. Germline V gene data show CDR1 as SGHRS and CDR2 as YFSETQ. The CDR3 protein is CASSFSVGGSNEQFF. In DNA form, the CDR3 reads TGCGCCAGCAGCTTCAGTGTGGGAGGCTCCAATGAACAGTTCTTC.

This clonotype was recorded many times. The rearrangement joins TRBV12-3 or TRBV12-4 to TRBJ2-1; 7 bases agree with TRBD1. V shed 7 bases, J shed 4 bases, and the junction held 4 bases outside the gene matches. The CDR3 spans 13 residues. As DNA, the CDR3 is TGTGCCAGCACTAGGGGGCTGTACAATGAGCAGTTCTTC. This codes for CASTRGLYNEQFF.

The chain couples TRBV19 to TRBJ1-2; the D gene is possibly TRBD1 (5 bases). Trimming shortened V by 10 bases and J by 0 bases, and 21 bases separated the two germline ends. The CDR3 is made up of 16 amino acids. Looked up from germline, CDR1 is LNHDA and CDR2 is SQIVND (reference sequence). CDR3 residues: CATTGELARTNYGYTF. CDR3 nucleotide sequence: TGTGCCACTACGGGGGAGCTAGCCAGGACTAACTATGGCTACACCTTC. Drawing the rest from reference TRBV19 and TRBJ1-2, the complete variable domain is DGGITQSPKYLFRKEGQNVTLSCEQNLNHDAMYWYRQDPGQGLRLIYYSQIVNDFQKGDIAEGYSVSREKKESFPLTVTSAQKNPTAFYLCATTGELARTNYGYTFGSGTRLTVV.

This chain links TRBV4-1 with TRBJ1-5, with a tentative D call TRBD1 (5 bases). Trimming took 0 bases from V and 5 from J, leaving 14 bases between them. The CDR3 consists of 16 residues. Looked up from germline, CDR1 is MGHRA and CDR2 is YSYEKL. CDR3 in amino acids: CASSQDSGATYQPQHF. The DNA of the CDR3 is TGCGCCAGCAGCCAAGATTCCGGGGCTACCTATCAGCCCCAGCATTTT.

This clonotype was picked up a small number of times. CDR3: CASSPRQGANYGYTF. The CDR3 DNA reads TGTGCCAGCAGCCCCAGACAGGGAGCCAACTATGGCTACACCTTC. This chain links TRBV6-1 with TRBJ1-2; 7 bases fit TRBD1. Germline V gene lookup returns CDR1 MNHNS and CDR2 SASEGT. The CDR3 has 15 residues. The V segment lost 6 bases and the J segment 2 bases; nucleotides outside the gene matches: 9.

The chain is built from TRBV9 and TRBJ1-4; TRBD1 is a possible D gene (6 bases). Germline V gene lookup returns CDR1 SGDLS and CDR2 YYNGEE. The germline V and J ends were trimmed by 0 bases and 3 bases, with 12 bases remaining between them. This CDR3 has 16 amino acids. The CDR3 reads CASSVGDRNPNEKLFF. Written as DNA, the CDR3 is TGTGCCAGCAGCGTAGGTGACAGGAACCCTAATGAAAAACTGTTTTTT.

Many counts were recorded for this clonotype. The rearrangement joins TRBV20-1 to TRBJ2-5; a possible D gene is TRBD2 (5 bases). This CDR3 is 14 amino acids long. V lost 3 bases and J 1 base, leaving 12 bases between the germline ends. CDR1 and CDR2 from the germline V gene are DFQATT and SNEGSKA (reference sequence). The CDR3 loop reads CSARLALSQETQYF. CDR3 DNA: TGCAGTGCTAGGCTAGCATTGAGCCAAGAGACCCAGTACTTC.

This clonotype was seen repeatedly, ten times or more. The rearrangement uses TRBV5-6 and TRBJ2-3; possible D gene TRBD1, 6 bases. CDR1 SGHDT and CDR2 YYEEEE come from the germline V gene. There are 13 residues in the CDR3. Trimming removed 2 bases from V and 11 bases from J, with 15 bases in between. The CDR3 bases are TGTGCCAGCAGCTTCACAGGGTCCCTAGAGCAGTATTTT. This translates into CASSFTGSLEQYF.

As regards this clonotype: The germline gene is not matched at one end of the junction; a read error may be the cause. The rearrangement uses TRBV14 and TRBJ1-6; 7 bases fit TRBD1. Germline V gene data show CDR1 as SGHDN and CDR2 as FVKESK. CDR3 length: 16 amino acids. The CDR3 region has the DNA TGTGCCGGCAGCCAAAGATACAGGGGTATGAATTCACCCCTCCACTTT. Amino acids: CAGSQRYRGMNSPLHF.

This sequence joins TRBV7-2 and TRBJ2-2; D unclear. This CDR3 spans 13 amino acids. The V and J ends lost 5 bases and 6 bases respectively, with 10 bases between them. Germline V CDR1 and CDR2: SGHTA, FQGNSA. Here the CDR3 reads CASSPRSPGELFF. The CDR3, as DNA: TGTGCCAGCAGCCCCCGAAGTCCCGGGGAGCTGTTTTTT. Full variable domain (rest looked up from reference TRBV7-2 and TRBJ2-2): GAGVSQSPSNKVTEKGKDVELRCDPISGHTALYWYRQSLGQGLEFLIYFQGNSAPDKSGLPSDRFSAERTGGSVSTLTIQRTQQEDSAVYLCASSPRSPGELFFGEGSRLTVL.

The rearrangement links TRBV2 to TRBJ2-5; D assignment may be TRBD1 or TRBD2 (5 bases each). CDR1 and CDR2 from the germline V gene are SNHLY and FYNNEI. Trimming pared 9 bases from V and 7 bases from J, leaving 27 bases between. The CDR3 loop spans 16 amino acids. The CDR3 is CARGPPGTQHTGTQYF. CDR3 nucleotides: TGTGCCAGGGGTCCCCCCGGGACCCAACACACGGGGACCCAGTACTTC.

This clonotype was observed at least ten times. The CDR3 DNA is TGTGCCAGCAGTATAACCGGGACAGGGGGGGAGACCCAGTACTTC. Residues: CASSITGTGGETQYF. The chain links TRBV12-3 or TRBV12-4 to TRBJ2-5, with 11 bases matching TRBD1. After removal of 5 bases from V and 5 bases from J, the junction contained 7 bases not matched to a gene. The CDR3 loop spans 15 amino acids.

This clonotype has a count of ten or more. V gene TRBV5-1 combines with J gene TRBJ2-1; 8 bases line up with TRBD2. Germline lookup yields CDR1 SGHRS and CDR2 YFSETQ. Germline trimming cut 4 bases from V and 4 bases from J; bases unmatched to any gene: 7. The CDR3 runs to 15 residues. The CDR3 DNA reads as TGCGCCAGCAGCGGAACTAGCGGCAAGTACAATGAGCAGTTCTTC. It yields the protein CASSGTSGKYNEQFF.

V gene TRBV6-1 combines with J gene TRBJ1-5; 7 bases line up with TRBD1. The V segment lost 5 bases and the J segment 5 bases; nucleotides outside the gene matches: 9. The V gene's germline CDR1 is MNHNS and CDR2 SASEGT. The CDR3 has 15 amino acids. The CDR3 region is CASSNLGTDYQPQHF. The CDR3 region has the DNA TGTGCCAGCAGTAACCTAGGGACAGACTATCAGCCCCAGCATTTT.

This clonotype has a count of ten or more. This chain connects TRBV6-1 to TRBJ2-2; no clear D. CDR1 MNHNS and CDR2 SASEGT come from the germline V gene. Between the trimmed V and J ends, which lost 1 base and 1 base, there was a span of 4 bases. The CDR3 runs to 14 residues. The CDR3 DNA follows: TGTGCCAGCAGTGAAGGTTTGAACACCGGGGAGCTGTTTTTT. It codes for CASSEGLNTGELFF.

This clonotype occurred once. The chain employs TRBV6-4 and TRBJ2-3, with D possibly being TRBD2 (7 bases). CDR1 MRHNA and CDR2 SNTAGT come from the germline V gene. The CDR3 sequence is 15 residues long. The ends were cut back, 2 bases at V and 4 bases at J, with 13 bases in the middle. The CDR3 region is CASSDPRGGADTQYF. DNA of the CDR3: TGTGCCAGCAGTGACCCGAGGGGGGGGGCAGATACGCAGTATTTT.

In DNA, the CDR3 is TGCGCCAGCAGCCCCATTGAACAAGAGACCCAGTACTTC. Translated: CASSPIEQETQYF. The V call is TRBV5-1, the J call TRBJ2-5; D is unclear. The CDR3 sequence is 13 residues long. Germline V gives CDR1 SGHRS, CDR2 YFSETQ. The germline V and J ends were trimmed by 4 bases and 2 bases, with 9 bases remaining between them.

The V and J genes are TRBV11-2 and TRBJ2-3, with D unclear. Germline lookup yields CDR1 SGHAT and CDR2 FQNNGV. The CDR3 totals 13 residues. Trimming removed 0 bases from V and 7 bases from J, with 8 bases in between. The CDR3 sequence: CASSLDRQNTQYF. CDR3 bases: TGTGCCAGCAGCTTAGATAGGCAAAATACGCAGTATTTT.

V usage is TRBV5-1 and J usage is TRBJ1-1; D gene unclear. The ends were cut back, 0 bases at V and 3 bases at J, with 12 bases in the middle. Germline-derived CDR1 and CDR2 are SGHRS and YFSETQ. This CDR3 region has 15 residues. The CDR3 coding sequence is TGCGCCAGCAGCTTGGCCGCGCGGAGGGACACTGAAGCTTTCTTT. Its translation: CASSLAARRDTEAFF. The full variable domain, its missing parts supplied by reference TRBV5-1 and TRBJ1-1, is KAGVTQTPRYLIKTRGQQVTLSCSPISGHRSVSWYQQTPGQGLQFLFEYFSETQRNKGNFPGRFSGRQFSNSRSEMNVSTLELGDSALYLCASSLAARRDTEAFFGQGTRLTVV.